Given below is one T cell receptor (beta chain) in context. Its target is unknown. TCRdb re-derived calls from the 5' RACE reads in MiXCR, one entry per CDR3 protein. Of some 300,000 distinct CDR3 sequences detected, roughly 20% appear once; the ten largest clones hold under 25%. V lost 3 bases to trimming and J lost 6 bases; unmatched junction nucleotides: 10. This CDR3 spans 17 amino acids. The data originate from a study of T-cell memory formation after mild COVID-19. Study conclusions and caveats: Clones shrinking from day 15 to 85 showed even CD4/CD8 mixes; later expanders tilted CD4+.

This clonotype was obtained from a man younger than 35 who had mild COVID-19 (a few samples of this study predate the infection). Cell type and time point are not known. This sequence joins TRBV12-3 or TRBV12-4 and TRBJ2-2; 10 bases map to TRBD2. The sample was PBMCs or a T cell subset sorted from them (not recorded which). CDR3 amino acids: CASSFTTAGGAAGELFF. CDR3 DNA sequence: TGTGCCAGCAGTTTCACAACAGCGGGGGGGGCCGCCGGGGAGCTGTTTTTT.